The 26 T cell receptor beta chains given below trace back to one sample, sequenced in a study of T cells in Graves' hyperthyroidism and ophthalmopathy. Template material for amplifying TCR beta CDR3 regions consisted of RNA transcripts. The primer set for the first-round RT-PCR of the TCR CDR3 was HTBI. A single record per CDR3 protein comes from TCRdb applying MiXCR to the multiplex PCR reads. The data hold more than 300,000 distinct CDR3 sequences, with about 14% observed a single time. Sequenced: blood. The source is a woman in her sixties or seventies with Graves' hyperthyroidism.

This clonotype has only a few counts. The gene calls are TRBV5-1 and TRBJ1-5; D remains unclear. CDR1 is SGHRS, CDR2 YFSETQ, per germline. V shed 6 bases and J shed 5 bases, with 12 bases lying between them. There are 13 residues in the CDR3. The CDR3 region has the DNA TGCGCCAGCAAGGGAGACGGTGATCAGCCCCAGCATTTT. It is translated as CASKGDGDQPQHF.

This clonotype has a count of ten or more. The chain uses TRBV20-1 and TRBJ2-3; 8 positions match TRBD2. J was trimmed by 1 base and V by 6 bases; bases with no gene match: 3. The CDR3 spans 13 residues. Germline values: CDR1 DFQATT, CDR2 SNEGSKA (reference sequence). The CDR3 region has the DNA TGCAGTGCACCGGGACTAGGCACAGATACGCAGTATTTT. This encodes CSAPGLGTDTQYF.

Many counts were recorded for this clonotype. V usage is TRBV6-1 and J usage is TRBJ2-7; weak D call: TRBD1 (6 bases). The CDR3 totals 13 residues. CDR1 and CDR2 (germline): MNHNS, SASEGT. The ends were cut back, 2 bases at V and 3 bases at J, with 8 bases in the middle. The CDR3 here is CASSEQGLYEQYF. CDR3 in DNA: TGTGCCAGCAGTGAACAGGGGCTCTACGAGCAGTACTTC.

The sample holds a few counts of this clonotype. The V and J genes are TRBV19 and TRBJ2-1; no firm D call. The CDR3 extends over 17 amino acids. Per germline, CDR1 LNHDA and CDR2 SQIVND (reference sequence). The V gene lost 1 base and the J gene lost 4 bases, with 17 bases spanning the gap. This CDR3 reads CASSIAGLVVGYNEQFF. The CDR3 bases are TGTGCCAGTAGTATAGCTGGGCTAGTGGTAGGGTACAATGAGCAGTTCTTC.

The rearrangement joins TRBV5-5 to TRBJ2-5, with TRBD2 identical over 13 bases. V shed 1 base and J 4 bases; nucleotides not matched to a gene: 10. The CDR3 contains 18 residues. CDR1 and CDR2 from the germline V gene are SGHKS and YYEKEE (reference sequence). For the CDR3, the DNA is TGTGCCAGCAGCTTGACCCCGAGACTAGCGGGAGGTCGAGAGACCCAGTACTTC. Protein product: CASSLTPRLAGGRETQYF.

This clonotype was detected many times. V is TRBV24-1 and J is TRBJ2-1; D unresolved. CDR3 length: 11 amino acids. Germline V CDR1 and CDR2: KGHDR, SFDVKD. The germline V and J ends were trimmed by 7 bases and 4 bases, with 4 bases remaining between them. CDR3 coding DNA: TGTGCCACCAGCCTATACAATGAGCAGTTCTTC. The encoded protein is CATSLYNEQFF.

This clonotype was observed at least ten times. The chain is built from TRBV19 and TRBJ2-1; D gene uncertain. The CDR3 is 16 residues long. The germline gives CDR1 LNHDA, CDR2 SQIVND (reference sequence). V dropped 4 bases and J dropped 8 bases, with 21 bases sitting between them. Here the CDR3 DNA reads TGTGCCAGTAGTAGCAGAGGTAGGGTATATTCGGATGAGCAGTTCTTC. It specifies CASSSRGRVYSDEQFF.

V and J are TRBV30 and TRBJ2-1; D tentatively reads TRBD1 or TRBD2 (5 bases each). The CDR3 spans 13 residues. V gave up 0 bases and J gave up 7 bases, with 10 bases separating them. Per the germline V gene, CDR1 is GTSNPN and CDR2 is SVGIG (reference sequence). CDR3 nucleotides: TGTGCCTGGAGTGTCGAGGGGACGAATGAGCAGTTCTTC. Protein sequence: CAWSVEGTNEQFF.

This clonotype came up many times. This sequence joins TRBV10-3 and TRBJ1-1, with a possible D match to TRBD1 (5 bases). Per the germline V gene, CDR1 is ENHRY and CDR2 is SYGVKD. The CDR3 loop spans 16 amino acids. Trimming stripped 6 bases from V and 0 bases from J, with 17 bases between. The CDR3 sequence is CAIRPSTGRLNTEAFF. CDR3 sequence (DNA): TGTGCCATCAGGCCCTCCACGGGACGCCTGAACACTGAAGCTTTCTTT.

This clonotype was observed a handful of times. The CDR3 DNA is TGCAGTGCTAGAGATGAGTGGAACTCTGGAAACACCATATATTTT. Translated: CSARDEWNSGNTIYF. The chain links TRBV20-1 to TRBJ1-3; D unresolved. This CDR3 has 15 amino acids. V was cut by 0 bases and J by 0 bases, with 9 bases left in between. Germline loops: CDR1 DFQATT, CDR2 SNEGSKA (reference sequence).

The CDR3: CASSPSSPGEKLFF. The CDR3 DNA is TGTGCCAGTAGCCCCAGCTCGCCAGGGGAAAAACTGTTTTTT. The chain joins TRBV19 to TRBJ1-4; weak D call: TRBD1 (5 bases). V lost 6 bases, J lost 8 bases, and 16 bases lay in between. Germline CDR1 reads LNHDA; CDR2 reads SQIVND (reference sequence). This CDR3 is 14 amino acids long.

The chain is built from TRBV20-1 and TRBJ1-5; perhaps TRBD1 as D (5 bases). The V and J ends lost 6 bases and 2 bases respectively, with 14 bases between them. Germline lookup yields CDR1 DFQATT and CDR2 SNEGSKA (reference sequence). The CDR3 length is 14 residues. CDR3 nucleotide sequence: TGCAGTGCCCGGGGGGGAAAGCGCAATCAGCCCCAGCATTTT. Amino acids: CSARGGKRNQPQHF.

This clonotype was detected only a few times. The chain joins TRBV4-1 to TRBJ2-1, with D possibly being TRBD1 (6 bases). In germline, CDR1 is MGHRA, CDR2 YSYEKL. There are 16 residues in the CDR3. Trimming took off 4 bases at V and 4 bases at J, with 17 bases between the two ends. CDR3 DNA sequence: TGCGCCAGCAGCCCCCACCAATCGACAGGATACAATGAGCAGTTCTTC. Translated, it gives CASSPHQSTGYNEQFF.

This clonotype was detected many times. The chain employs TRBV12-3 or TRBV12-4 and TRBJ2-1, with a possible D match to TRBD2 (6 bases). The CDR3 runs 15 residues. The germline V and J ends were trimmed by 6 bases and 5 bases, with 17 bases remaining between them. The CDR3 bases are TGTGCCAGCAGCCCTCCTACTAGCACAGACAATGAGCAGTTCTTC. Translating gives CASSPPTSTDNEQFF.

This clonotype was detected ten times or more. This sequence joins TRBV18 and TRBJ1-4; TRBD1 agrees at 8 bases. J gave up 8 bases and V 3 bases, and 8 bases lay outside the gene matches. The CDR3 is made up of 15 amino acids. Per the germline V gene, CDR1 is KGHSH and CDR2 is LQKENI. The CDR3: CASSPPTGGEEKLFF. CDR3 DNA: TGTGCCAGCTCACCTCCTACAGGGGGAGAAGAAAAACTGTTTTTT. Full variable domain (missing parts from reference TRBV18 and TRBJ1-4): NAGVMQNPRHLVRRRGQEARLRCSPMKGHSHVYWYRQLPEEGLKFMVYLQKENIIDESGMPKERFSAEFPKEGPSILRIQQVVRGDSAAYFCASSPPTGGEEKLFFGSGTQLSVL.

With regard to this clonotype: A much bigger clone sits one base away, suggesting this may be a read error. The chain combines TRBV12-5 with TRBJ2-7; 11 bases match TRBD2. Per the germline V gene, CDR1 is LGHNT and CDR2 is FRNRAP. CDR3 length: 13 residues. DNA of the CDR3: TGTGCTAGTCAGGCTAGCGGGAGGTACGAGCGGTACTTC. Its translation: CASQASGRYERYF.

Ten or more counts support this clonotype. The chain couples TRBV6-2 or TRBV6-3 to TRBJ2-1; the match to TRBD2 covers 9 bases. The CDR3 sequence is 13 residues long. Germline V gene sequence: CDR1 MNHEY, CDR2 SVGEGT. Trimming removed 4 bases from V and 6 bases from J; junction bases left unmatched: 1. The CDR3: CASSWTSVNEQFF. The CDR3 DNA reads TGTGCCAGCAGTTGGACTAGCGTCAATGAGCAGTTCTTC.

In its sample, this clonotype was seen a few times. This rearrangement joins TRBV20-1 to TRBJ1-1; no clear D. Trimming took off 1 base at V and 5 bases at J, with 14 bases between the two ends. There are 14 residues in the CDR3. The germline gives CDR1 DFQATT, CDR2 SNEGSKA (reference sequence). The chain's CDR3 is CSARVTGIWTEAFF. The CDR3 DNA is TGCAGTGCTAGAGTCACGGGAATCTGGACTGAAGCTTTCTTT.

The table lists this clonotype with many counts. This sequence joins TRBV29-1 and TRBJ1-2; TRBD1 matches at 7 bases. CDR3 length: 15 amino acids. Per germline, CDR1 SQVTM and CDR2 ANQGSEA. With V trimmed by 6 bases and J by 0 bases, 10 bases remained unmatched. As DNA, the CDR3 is TGCAGCGTCCAAGGGCAGGGGGTAGCTAACTATGGCTACACCTTC. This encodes CSVQGQGVANYGYTF.

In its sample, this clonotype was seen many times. The CDR3 DNA is TGTGCCACCAGTGATGAGGACAGACTCTATGGCTACACCTTC. This translates into CATSDEDRLYGYTF. This chain uses TRBV24-1 with TRBJ1-2, with TRBD1 as a possible D gene (6 bases). V was shortened by 3 bases and J by 4 bases, with 11 bases between the two germline ends. Germline V CDR1 and CDR2: KGHDR, SFDVKD. The CDR3 consists of 14 residues.

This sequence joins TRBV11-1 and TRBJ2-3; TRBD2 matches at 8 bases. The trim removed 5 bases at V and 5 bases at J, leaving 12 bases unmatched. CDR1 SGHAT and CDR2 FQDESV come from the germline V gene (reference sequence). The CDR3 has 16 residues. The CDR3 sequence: CASSPTVREAVDTQYF. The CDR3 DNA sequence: TGTGCCAGCAGCCCCACCGTGCGGGAGGCAGTAGATACGCAGTATTTT.

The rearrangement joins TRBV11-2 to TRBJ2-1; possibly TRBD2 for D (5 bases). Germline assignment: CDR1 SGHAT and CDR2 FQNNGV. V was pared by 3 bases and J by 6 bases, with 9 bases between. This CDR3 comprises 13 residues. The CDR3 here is CASSFGVANEQFF. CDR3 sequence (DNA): TGTGCCAGCAGCTTCGGGGTAGCCAATGAGCAGTTCTTC.

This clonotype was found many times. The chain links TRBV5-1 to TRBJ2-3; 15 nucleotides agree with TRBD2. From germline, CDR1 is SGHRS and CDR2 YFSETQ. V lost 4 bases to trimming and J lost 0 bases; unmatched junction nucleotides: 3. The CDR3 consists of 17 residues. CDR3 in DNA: TGCGCCAGCAGCATTGGGACTAGCGGGAGGAGCACAGATACGCAGTATTTT. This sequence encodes CASSIGTSGRSTDTQYF.

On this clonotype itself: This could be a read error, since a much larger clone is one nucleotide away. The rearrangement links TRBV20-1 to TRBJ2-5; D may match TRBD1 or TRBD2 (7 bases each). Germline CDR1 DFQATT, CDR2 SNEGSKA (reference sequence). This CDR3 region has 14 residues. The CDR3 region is CSVVGHRGGEAQYF. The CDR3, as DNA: TGCAGCGTTGTGGGACACAGGGGAGGGGAGGCCCAGTACTTC.

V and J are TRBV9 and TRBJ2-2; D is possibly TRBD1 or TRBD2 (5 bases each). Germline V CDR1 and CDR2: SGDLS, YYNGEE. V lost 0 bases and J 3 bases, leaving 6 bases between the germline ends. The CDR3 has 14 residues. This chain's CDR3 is CASSVGGDTGELFF. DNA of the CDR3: TGTGCCAGCAGCGTAGGAGGGGACACCGGGGAGCTGTTTTTT.

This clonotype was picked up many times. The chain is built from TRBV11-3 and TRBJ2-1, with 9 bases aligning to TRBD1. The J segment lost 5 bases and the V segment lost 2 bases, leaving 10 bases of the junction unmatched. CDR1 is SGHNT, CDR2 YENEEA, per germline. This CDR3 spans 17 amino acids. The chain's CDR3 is CASSLYTGTGFHNEQFF. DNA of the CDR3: TGTGCCAGCAGCTTATACACCGGGACAGGGTTCCACAATGAGCAGTTCTTC.